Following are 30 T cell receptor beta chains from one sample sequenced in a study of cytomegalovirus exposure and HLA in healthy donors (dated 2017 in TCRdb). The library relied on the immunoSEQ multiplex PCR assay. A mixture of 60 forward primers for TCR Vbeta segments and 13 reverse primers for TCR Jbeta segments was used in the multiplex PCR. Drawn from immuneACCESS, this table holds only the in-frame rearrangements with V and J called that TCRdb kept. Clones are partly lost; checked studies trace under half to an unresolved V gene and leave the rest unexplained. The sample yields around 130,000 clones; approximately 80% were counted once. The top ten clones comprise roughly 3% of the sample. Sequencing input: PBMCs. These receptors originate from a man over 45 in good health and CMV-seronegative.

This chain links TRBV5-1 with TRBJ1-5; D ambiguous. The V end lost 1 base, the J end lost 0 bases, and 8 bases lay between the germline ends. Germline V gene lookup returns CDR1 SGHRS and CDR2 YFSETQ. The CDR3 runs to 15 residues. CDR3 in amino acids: CASSLTGHSNQPQHF. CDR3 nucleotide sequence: TGCGCCAGCAGCTTGACGGGTCATAGCAATCAGCCCCAGCATTTT.

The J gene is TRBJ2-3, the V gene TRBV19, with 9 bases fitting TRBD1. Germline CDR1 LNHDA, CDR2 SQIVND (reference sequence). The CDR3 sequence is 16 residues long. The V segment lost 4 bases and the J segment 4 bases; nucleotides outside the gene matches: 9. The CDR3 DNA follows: TGTGCCAGTAGTACCTGGACAGGGGTTATGGCAGATACGCAGTATTTT. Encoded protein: CASSTWTGVMADTQYF.

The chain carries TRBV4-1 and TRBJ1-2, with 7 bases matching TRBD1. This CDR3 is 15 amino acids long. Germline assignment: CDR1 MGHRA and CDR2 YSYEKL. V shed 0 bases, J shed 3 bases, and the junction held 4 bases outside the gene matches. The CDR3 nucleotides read TGCGCCAGCAGCCAAGACGAAGGGGGCGACTATGGCTACACCTTC. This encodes CASSQDEGGDYGYTF.

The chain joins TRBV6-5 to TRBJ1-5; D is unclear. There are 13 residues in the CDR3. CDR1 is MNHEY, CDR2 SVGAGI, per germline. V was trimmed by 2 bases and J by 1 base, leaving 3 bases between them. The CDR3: CASSYESNQPQHF. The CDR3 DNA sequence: TGTGCCAGCAGTTACGAGAGCAATCAGCCCCAGCATTTT.

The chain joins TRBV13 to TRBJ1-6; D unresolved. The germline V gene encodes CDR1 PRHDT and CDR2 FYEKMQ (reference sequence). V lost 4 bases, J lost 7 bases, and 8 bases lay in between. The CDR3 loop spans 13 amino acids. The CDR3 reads CASSSGANSPLHF. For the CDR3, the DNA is TGTGCCAGCAGCTCCGGAGCGAATTCACCCCTCCACTTT.

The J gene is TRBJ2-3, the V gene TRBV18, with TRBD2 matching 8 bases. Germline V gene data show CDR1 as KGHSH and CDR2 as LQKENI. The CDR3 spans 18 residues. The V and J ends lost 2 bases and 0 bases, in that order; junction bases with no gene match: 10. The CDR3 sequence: CASSPRTSFGTSTDTQYF. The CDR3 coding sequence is TGTGCCAGCTCACCAAGGACTAGCTTCGGGACTAGCACAGATACGCAGTATTTT.

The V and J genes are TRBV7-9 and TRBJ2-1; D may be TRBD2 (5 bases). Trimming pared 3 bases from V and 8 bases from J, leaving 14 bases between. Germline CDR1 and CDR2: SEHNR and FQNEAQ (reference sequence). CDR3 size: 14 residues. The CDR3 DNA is TGTGCCAGCAGCTTTGCCGGGGTTCTCGATGAGCAGTTCTTC. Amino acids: CASSFAGVLDEQFF.

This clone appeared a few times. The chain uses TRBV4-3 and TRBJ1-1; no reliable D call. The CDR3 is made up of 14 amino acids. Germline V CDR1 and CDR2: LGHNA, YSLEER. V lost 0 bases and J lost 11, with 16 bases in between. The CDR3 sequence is CASSQDPSGLAAFF. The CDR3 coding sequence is TGCGCCAGCAGCCAAGATCCTTCAGGTCTAGCGGCTTTCTTT.

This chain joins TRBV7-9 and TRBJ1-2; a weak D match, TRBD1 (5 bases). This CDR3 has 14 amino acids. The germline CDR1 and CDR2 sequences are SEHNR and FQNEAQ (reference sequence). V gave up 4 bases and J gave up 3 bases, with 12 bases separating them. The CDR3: CASSSQGAYYGYTF. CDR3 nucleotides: TGTGCCAGCAGCTCCCAAGGGGCTTACTATGGCTACACCTTC.

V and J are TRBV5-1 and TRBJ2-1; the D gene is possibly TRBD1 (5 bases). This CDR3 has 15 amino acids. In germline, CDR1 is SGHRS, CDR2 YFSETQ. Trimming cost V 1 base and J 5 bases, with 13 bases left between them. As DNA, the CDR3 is TGCGCCAGCAGCTTGATAAAGGGGCTCAACAATGAGCAGTTCTTC. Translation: CASSLIKGLNNEQFF. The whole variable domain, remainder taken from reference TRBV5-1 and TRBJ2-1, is KAGVTQTPRYLIKTRGQQVTLSCSPISGHRSVSWYQQTPGQGLQFLFEYFSETQRNKGNFPGRFSGRQFSNSRSEMNVSTLELGDSALYLCASSLIKGLNNEQFFGPGTRLTVL.

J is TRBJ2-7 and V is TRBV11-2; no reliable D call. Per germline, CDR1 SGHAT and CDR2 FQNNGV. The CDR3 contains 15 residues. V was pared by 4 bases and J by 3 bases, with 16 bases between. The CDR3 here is CASSSHNIRVYEQYF. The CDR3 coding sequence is TGTGCCAGCAGCTCGCATAATATACGGGTCTACGAGCAGTACTTC.

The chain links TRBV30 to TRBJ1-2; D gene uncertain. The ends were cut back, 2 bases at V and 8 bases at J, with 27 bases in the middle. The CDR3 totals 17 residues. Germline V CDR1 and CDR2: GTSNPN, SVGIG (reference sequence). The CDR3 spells CAWSSLQVRIPRLGYTF. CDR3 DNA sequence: TGTGCCTGGAGTTCCCTCCAGGTCCGTATTCCACGGCTGGGCTACACCTTC.

The CDR3 sequence is CASSQGGSGGAYRETQYF. The CDR3 DNA is TGCGCCAGCAGCCAAGGAGGGAGCGGGGGGGCCTATCGAGAGACCCAGTACTTC. The J gene is TRBJ2-5, the V gene TRBV4-1, with 10 bases that match TRBD2. The CDR3 covers 18 residues. Germline assignment: CDR1 MGHRA and CDR2 YSYEKL. With 1 base clipped from V and 4 bases from J, the junction kept 12 bases outside the gene matches.

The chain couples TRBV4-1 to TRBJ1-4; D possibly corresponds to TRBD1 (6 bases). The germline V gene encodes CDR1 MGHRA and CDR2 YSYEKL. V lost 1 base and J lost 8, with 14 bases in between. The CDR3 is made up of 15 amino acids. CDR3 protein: CASSQGPGAWEKLFF. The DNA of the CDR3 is TGCGCCAGCAGCCAAGGTCCAGGGGCTTGGGAAAAACTGTTTTTT.

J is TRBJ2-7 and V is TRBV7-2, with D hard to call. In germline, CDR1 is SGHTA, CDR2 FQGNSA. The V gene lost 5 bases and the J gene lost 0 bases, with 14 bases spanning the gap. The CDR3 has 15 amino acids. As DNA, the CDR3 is TGTGCCAGCAGCCGCACACTTTACAGCTCCTACGAGCAGTACTTC. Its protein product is CASSRTLYSSYEQYF.

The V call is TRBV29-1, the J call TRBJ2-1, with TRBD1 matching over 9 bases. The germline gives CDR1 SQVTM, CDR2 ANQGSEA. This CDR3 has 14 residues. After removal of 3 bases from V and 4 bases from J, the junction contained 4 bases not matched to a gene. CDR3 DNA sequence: TGCAGCGTTGACGACAGGGGGGGGTACAATGAGCAGTTCTTC. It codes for CSVDDRGGYNEQFF.

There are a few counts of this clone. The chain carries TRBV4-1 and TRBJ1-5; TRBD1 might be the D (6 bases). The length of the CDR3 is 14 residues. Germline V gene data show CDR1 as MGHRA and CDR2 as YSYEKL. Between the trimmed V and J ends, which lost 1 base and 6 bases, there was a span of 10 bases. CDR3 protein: CASSQAGAGQPQHF. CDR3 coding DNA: TGCGCCAGCAGCCAAGCAGGGGCTGGTCAGCCCCAGCATTTT.

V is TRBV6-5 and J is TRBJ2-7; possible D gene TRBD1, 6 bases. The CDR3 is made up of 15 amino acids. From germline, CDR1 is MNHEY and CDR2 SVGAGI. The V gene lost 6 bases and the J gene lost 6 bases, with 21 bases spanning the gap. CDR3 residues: CASRSGTNLRGEQYF. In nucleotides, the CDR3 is TGTGCCAGCAGGTCCGGGACAAACTTAAGAGGCGAGCAGTACTTC.

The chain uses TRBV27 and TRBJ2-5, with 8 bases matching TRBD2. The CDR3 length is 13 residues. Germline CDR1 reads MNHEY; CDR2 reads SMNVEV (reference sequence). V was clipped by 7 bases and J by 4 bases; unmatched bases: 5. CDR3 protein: CASTAGGLETQYF. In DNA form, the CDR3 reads TGTGCCAGCACTGCGGGGGGCTTAGAGACCCAGTACTTC.

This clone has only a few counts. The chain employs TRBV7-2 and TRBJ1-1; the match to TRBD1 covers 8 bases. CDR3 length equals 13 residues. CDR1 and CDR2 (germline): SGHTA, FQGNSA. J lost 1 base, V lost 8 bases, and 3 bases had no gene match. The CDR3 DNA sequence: TGTGCCAGCGGCCAGGGGGCGAACACTGAAGCTTTCTTT. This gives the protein CASGQGANTEAFF.

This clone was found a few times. CDR3 sequence: CASSFTGEKLFF. The CDR3 DNA reads TGCGCCAGCAGCTTTACGGGGGAAAAACTGTTTTTT. The chain carries TRBV5-1 and TRBJ1-4; D gene uncertain. In germline, CDR1 is SGHRS, CDR2 YFSETQ. V lost 2 bases and J 8 bases, leaving 7 bases between the germline ends. This CDR3 is 12 amino acids long.

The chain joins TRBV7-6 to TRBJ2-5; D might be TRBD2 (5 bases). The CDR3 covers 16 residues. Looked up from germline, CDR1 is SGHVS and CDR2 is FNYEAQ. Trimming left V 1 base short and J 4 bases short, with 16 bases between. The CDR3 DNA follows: TGTGCCAGCAGCTTAGATCGAGGGAGTGTGGGAGAGACCCAGTACTTC. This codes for CASSLDRGSVGETQYF.

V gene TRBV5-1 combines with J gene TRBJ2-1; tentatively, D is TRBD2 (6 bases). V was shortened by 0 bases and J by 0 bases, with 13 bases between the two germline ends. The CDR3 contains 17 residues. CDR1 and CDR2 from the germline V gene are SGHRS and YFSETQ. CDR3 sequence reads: CASSLATGTPSYNEQFF. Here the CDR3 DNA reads TGCGCCAGCAGCTTGGCCACCGGGACTCCCTCCTACAATGAGCAGTTCTTC.

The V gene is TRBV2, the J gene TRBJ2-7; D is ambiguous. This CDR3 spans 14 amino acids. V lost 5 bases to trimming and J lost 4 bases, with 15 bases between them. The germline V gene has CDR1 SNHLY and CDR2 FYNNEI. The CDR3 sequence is CASSRLGERYEQYF. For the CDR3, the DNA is TGTGCCAGCAGTCGGTTAGGAGAAAGATACGAGCAGTACTTC.

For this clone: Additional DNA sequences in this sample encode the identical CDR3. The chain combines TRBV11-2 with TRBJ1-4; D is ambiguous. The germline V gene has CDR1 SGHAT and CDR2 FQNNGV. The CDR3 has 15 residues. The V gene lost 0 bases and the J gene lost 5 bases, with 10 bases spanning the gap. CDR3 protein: CASSLEAGGNEKLFF. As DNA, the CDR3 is TGTGCCAGCAGCTTAGAAGCAGGTGGGAATGAAAAACTGTTTTTT.

The CDR3 loop reads CASMSGGAETQYF. The CDR3 bases are TGTGCCAGCATGAGCGGGGGGGCCGAGACCCAGTACTTC. The V call is TRBV2, the J call TRBJ2-5, with 10 bases lining up with TRBD2. This CDR3 region has 13 residues. CDR1 and CDR2 from the germline V gene are SNHLY and FYNNEI. J gave up 5 bases and V 7 bases, and 4 bases lay outside the gene matches.

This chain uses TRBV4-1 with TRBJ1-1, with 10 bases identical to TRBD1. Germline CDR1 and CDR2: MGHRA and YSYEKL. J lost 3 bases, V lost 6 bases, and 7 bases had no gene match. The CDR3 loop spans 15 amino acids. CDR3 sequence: CASRGGQGPYTEAFF. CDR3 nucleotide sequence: TGCGCCAGCAGGGGGGGACAGGGGCCGTACACTGAAGCTTTCTTT.

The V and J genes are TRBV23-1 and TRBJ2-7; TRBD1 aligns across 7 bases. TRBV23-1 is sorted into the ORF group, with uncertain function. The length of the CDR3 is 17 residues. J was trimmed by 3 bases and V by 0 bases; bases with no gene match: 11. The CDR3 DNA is TGCGCCAGCAGTCAATCGCCCTACTCGGGACAGCTCTACGAGCAGTACTTC. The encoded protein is CASSQSPYSGQLYEQYF.

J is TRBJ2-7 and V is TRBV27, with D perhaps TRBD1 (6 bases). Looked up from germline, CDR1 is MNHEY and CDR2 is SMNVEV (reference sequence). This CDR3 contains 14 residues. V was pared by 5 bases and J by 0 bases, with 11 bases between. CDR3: CASSGGPLSYEQYF. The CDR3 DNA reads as TGTGCCAGCAGTGGGGGCCCCCTCTCCTACGAGCAGTACTTC.

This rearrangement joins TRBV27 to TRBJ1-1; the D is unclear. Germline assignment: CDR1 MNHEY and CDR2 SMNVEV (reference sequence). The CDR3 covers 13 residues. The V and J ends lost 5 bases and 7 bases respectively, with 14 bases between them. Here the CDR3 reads CASSPDSHHEAFF. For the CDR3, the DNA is TGTGCCAGCAGTCCCGACTCCCATCATGAAGCTTTCTTT.